The present T cell receptor (beta chain) was sequenced within a study of T cell repertoires in cytomegalovirus infection. In the study overall: CMV infection together with matching HLA type was indicated by public TCR beta signatures.

TCRdb reprocessed the reads via MiXCR and lists one record per CDR3 protein. This table has roughly 300,000 distinct CDR3 sequences, around 9.5% appearing once. This CDR3 has 16 residues. The V gene's germline CDR1 is DFQATT and CDR2 SNEGSKA (reference sequence). A remark on this clonotype: The antigen remains unidentified. It may be a read error: a sequence one base away is much more abundant.

Findings and caveats of the study: Across the ex vivo response, the dominant clonotypes were HLA-C-restricted CMV-specific TCR beta clonotypes. Individuals carrying CMV plus the relevant HLA were identified by cumulative frequency of public TCR beta families.

The chain is built from TRBV20-1 and TRBJ2-5, with 11 nucleotides matching TRBD2. Source material: PBMCs. The sequence was collected from a human donor in good health (CMV status not recorded). Some clones in this sample may be carry-over from other donors' samples. CDR3 sequence: CNARPPGLAAGETQYF. CDR3 coding DNA: TGCAATGCTCGACCCCCGGGACTAGCGGCGGGAGAGACCCAGTACTTC.